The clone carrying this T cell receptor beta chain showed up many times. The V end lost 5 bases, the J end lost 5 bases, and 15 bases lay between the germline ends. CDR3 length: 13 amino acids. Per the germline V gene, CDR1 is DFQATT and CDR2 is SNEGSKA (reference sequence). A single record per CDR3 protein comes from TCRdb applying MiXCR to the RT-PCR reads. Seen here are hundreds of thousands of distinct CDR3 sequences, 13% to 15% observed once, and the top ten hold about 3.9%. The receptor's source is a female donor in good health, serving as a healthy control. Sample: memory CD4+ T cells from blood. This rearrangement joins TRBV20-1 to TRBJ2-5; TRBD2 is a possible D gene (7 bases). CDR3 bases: TGCAGTGCTTTCGTCAGGGGAGGGGAGACCCAGTACTTC. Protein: CSAFVRGGETQYF.